This T cell receptor (beta chain) was found in a study of blood T cell repertoires in COVID-19. The repertoire was sequenced with immunoSEQ multiplex PCR; TCRdb's copy has only in-frame clones and lacks some. The sample contains 300,000 to 400,000 clones, approximately 88% of which appear only once. This CDR3 is built from 15 residues. V shed 7 bases and J 6 bases; nucleotides not matched to a gene: 14. Germline V gene data show CDR1 as SNHLY and CDR2 as FYNNEI. This clone was detected once. Material: peripheral blood. This TCR was sampled from a woman younger than 45 with COVID-19, enrolled during active disease. The chain has TRBV2 and TRBJ1-1; 7 bases match TRBD1. CDR3 in DNA: TGTGCCAGCACTTCACAGGGGTCGGGCAAGGCTGAAGCTTTCTTT. Encoded protein: CASTSQGSGKAEAFF.